The source of this T cell receptor (beta chain) is a study of Ad26.COV2.S vaccination and SARS-CoV-2 variants. Study-wide results and limits: Vaccine and placebo recipients had comparable breadth of non-spike TCRs.

The treatment was: 15 to 20 received Ad26.COV2.S at low or high dose, single or two shots; about 5 received placebo; per-sample allocation not given. Collection of the samples took place on day 63 after the first injection of vaccine or placebo. SARS-CoV-2 spike from the Wuhan strain was encoded by the vaccine, an Ad26 vector. Details on this clone: Its antigen is not identified.

Produced via immunoSEQ multiplex PCR; TCRdb's table is partial and in-frame only. The table includes about 680,000 clones, approximately 88% detected once. V shed 6 bases and J 6 bases; nucleotides not matched to a gene: 11. CDR3 length: 14 amino acids. Germline lookup yields CDR1 ENHRY and CDR2 SYGVKD. The starting material was peripheral blood, obtained in a trial of Ad26.COV2.S vaccine versus placebo. The chain has TRBV10-3 and TRBJ2-7; 7 bases agree with TRBD1. The source is a person between 18 and 60 years old who received the Ad26.COV2.S COVID-19 vaccine or a placebo. The CDR3 DNA is TGTGCCATCAGAGGGACAGCCCAATACGGCGAGCAGTACTTC. Encoded protein: CAIRGTAQYGEQYF.